The 4 T cell receptor beta chains in this list originate from one sample, sequenced in a study of blood T cell repertoires in COVID-19. Only in-frame clones appear in the TCRdb table, and some are missing; sequencing was by immunoSEQ multiplex PCR. The table includes some 190,000 clones, over 70% detected once. The sequenced sample consisted of peripheral blood. The source is a man aged 60 to 69 with acute or convalescent COVID-19.

V and J are TRBV9 and TRBJ1-1; TRBD1 might be the D (5 bases). The V gene's germline CDR1 is SGDLS and CDR2 YYNGEE. Trimming stripped 4 bases from V and 0 bases from J, with 10 bases between. This CDR3 has 14 residues. This CDR3 reads CASSPDIMNTEAFF. CDR3 in DNA: TGTGCCAGCAGCCCGGACATCATGAACACTGAAGCTTTCTTT.

The J gene is TRBJ1-2, the V gene TRBV19; 9 nucleotides match TRBD1. The V gene's germline CDR1 is LNHDA and CDR2 SQIVND (reference sequence). The CDR3 contains 18 residues. With V trimmed by 5 bases and J by 1 base, 14 bases remained unmatched. Here the CDR3 reads CASSFRGQGRSHNYGYTF. Written as DNA, the CDR3 is TGTGCCAGTAGTTTCCGGGGACAGGGAAGGTCCCATAACTATGGCTACACCTTC.

This chain connects TRBV6-5 to TRBJ2-7; 9 positions match TRBD1. V trimming: 6 bases; J trimming: 2 bases; junction bases outside the gene matches: 5. CDR1 and CDR2 from the germline V gene are MNHEY and SVGAGI. CDR3 length: 14 residues. The CDR3 region has the DNA TGTGCCAGCAGGCCGACAGGGGGTCCCTACGAGCAGTACTTC. It specifies CASRPTGGPYEQYF.

V is TRBV28 and J is TRBJ1-3, with D possibly TRBD1 on 5 matching bases. Germline loops: CDR1 MDHEN, CDR2 SYDVKM. The germline V and J ends were trimmed by 3 bases and 0 bases, with 9 bases remaining between them. The CDR3 loop spans 15 amino acids. The CDR3 loop is CASSFGGFSGNTIYF. Written as DNA, the CDR3 is TGTGCCAGCAGTTTCGGGGGATTCTCTGGAAACACCATATATTTT.